This T cell receptor (beta chain) was sequenced during a study of blood T cell repertoires in COVID-19. Across the study: Specimens from acute and convalescent COVID-19 originated in the United States, Italy and Spain. T cells, B-cell-depleted T cells, or PBMCs supplied cDNA or gDNA.

TCRdb's table, derived via immunoSEQ multiplex PCR, lists solely in-frame clones and lacks some. The table has 120,000 to 150,000 clones, 84% seen once. This TCR was sampled from a man aged 35 to 55 with acute COVID-19. The sample taken for sequencing was PBMCs or T cells enriched from blood (not recorded which).

The CDR3 loop reads CASSPGTGGNQPQHF. For the CDR3, the DNA is TGCGCCAGCAGCCCCGGGACAGGGGGTAATCAGCCCCAGCATTTT. The chain carries TRBV5-1 and TRBJ1-5; 11 bases map to TRBD1. The germline CDR1 and CDR2 sequences are SGHRS and YFSETQ. V gave up 4 bases and J gave up 4 bases; unmatched junction bases: 4. The CDR3 length is 15 residues.